A selection of T cell receptor beta chains follows, all from one sample in a study of T cells in Graves' hyperthyroidism and ophthalmopathy. TCRdb re-analysed the multiplex PCR reads in MiXCR, keeping a single row per CDR3 protein. The table lists 490,000 or so distinct CDR3 sequences, 15% to 20% of them singletons. Sequencing input: blood. The receptors were sampled from a woman between 25 and 40 years old with Graves' ophthalmopathy. Each CDR3 is given with its conserved first and last residue. A D gene is named only where the DNA matches it firmly. Size is stated for part of the rows, as once, few or many counts, or as a class when the clone is expanded.

d_gene: -; v_gene: TRBV20-1; j_gene: TRBJ2-1; abundance: many; CDR3nt: TGCAGTGCTAGAGATTCGCGATTCAATGAGCAGTTCTTC; CDR3aa: CSARDSRFNEQFF
d_gene: -; v_gene: TRBV29-1; j_gene: TRBJ1-2; abundance: -; CDR3nt: TGCAGCGTAAGGGGGGACTATGGCTACACCTTC; CDR3aa: CSVRGDYGYTF
d_gene: -; v_gene: TRBV6-1; j_gene: TRBJ2-2; abundance: few; CDR3nt: TGTGCCAGCAGTGGACAACAGGGTCGGGGCGGGGAGCTGTTTTTT; CDR3aa: CASSGQQGRGGELFF
d_gene: -; v_gene: TRBV20-1; j_gene: TRBJ2-4; abundance: few; CDR3nt: TGCAGTGCTGTTCCGGGAGAGGGGGCCAAAAACATTCAGTACTTC; CDR3aa: CSAVPGEGAKNIQYF
d_gene: -; v_gene: TRBV28; j_gene: TRBJ1-6; abundance: many; CDR3nt: TGTGCCATCCAACACGGGCAGGCCGGGGCCTATAATTCACCCCTCCACTTT; CDR3aa: CAIQHGQAGAYNSPLHF
d_gene: -; v_gene: TRBV20-1; j_gene: TRBJ2-3; abundance: -; CDR3nt: TGCAGTGCCCTCGGGAGCGCGGATACGCAGTATTTT; CDR3aa: CSALGSADTQYF
d_gene: -; v_gene: TRBV12-3/TRBV12-4; j_gene: TRBJ2-1; abundance: many; CDR3nt: TGTGCCAGCACCGACGGACTCGTGGGGTCCTACAATGAGCAGTTCTTC; CDR3aa: CASTDGLVGSYNEQFF
d_gene: TRBD1; v_gene: TRBV5-4; j_gene: TRBJ1-4; abundance: -; CDR3nt: TGTGCCAGCAGCCAAGGGACAGTCGATAATGAAAAACTGTTTTTT; CDR3aa: CASSQGTVDNEKLFF
d_gene: -; v_gene: TRBV7-2; j_gene: TRBJ1-2; abundance: -; CDR3nt: TGTGCCAGCAGCTTTCCAGGGATTTTTGGCTACACCTTC; CDR3aa: CASSFPGIFGYTF
d_gene: TRBD2; v_gene: TRBV5-1; j_gene: TRBJ2-1; abundance: many; CDR3nt: TGCGCCAGCAGCTTCCTTTCTAGCGGGACAAGCTCCTACAATGAGCAGTTCTTC; CDR3aa: CASSFLSSGTSSYNEQFF
d_gene: -; v_gene: TRBV5-1; j_gene: TRBJ1-1; abundance: many; CDR3nt: TGCGCCAGCGGGGCTACAGACAGTATTTCCACTGAAGCTTTCTTT; CDR3aa: CASGATDSISTEAFF
d_gene: TRBD2; v_gene: TRBV6-2/TRBV6-3; j_gene: TRBJ2-1; abundance: -; CDR3nt: TGTGCCAGCAACCGACTAGCGTCCCGGGTGGATGAGCAGTTCTTC; CDR3aa: CASNRLASRVDEQFF
d_gene: TRBD1; v_gene: TRBV6-1; j_gene: TRBJ2-1; abundance: -; CDR3nt: TGTGCCAGCACGGACAGGGACGAGCAGTTCTTC; CDR3aa: CASTDRDEQFF
d_gene: -; v_gene: TRBV18; j_gene: TRBJ1-1; abundance: many; CDR3nt: TGTGCCAGCCGGTTTGCCACAGGGAAGAACACTGAAGCTTTCTTT; CDR3aa: CASRFATGKNTEAFF
d_gene: -; v_gene: TRBV28; j_gene: TRBJ2-2; abundance: many; CDR3nt: TGTGCCAGCAGTTTAGATCCAACCGGGGAGCTGTTTTTT; CDR3aa: CASSLDPTGELFF
d_gene: TRBD1; v_gene: TRBV20-1; j_gene: TRBJ2-1; abundance: few; CDR3nt: TGCAGTGCTCGTACAGGGGGCCCAATAAACAATGAGCAGTTCTTC; CDR3aa: CSARTGGPINNEQFF
d_gene: -; v_gene: TRBV9; j_gene: TRBJ2-5; abundance: few; CDR3nt: TGTGCCAGCAGCGTAGAGGCGGGGAGGGAGACCCAGTACTTC; CDR3aa: CASSVEAGRETQYF
d_gene: -; v_gene: TRBV18; j_gene: TRBJ1-2; abundance: many; CDR3nt: TGTGCCAGCTCAACGGGGGTGGATGGCTACACCTTC; CDR3aa: CASSTGVDGYTF